This T cell receptor (beta chain) was captured by sequencing in a study of PD-1 blockade in classical Hodgkin lymphoma. Study details: Patients were dosed intravenously with nivolumab at 3 mg/kg every 2 weeks. Study results and caveats: Why repertoires differed is undefined; disease activity or prior therapy possibly contributed. Baseline diversity was lower in partial responders and progressors than complete responders. Relative to healthy donors, newly diagnosed patients reportedly had lower baseline TCR diversity, which was reported as lower still in relapsed/refractory patients.

The CDR3 loop spans 15 amino acids. The V and J ends lost 3 bases and 0 bases, in that order; junction bases with no gene match: 5. In germline, CDR1 is GTSNPN, CDR2 SVGIG (reference sequence). Time point given: cycle 4 day 1 (C4D1), after five to seven weeks of nivolumab. Each patient experienced a relapse that followed autologous stem cell transplantation, and brentuximab vedotin exposure varied. Notes on this clone: The antigen is unknown.

The assay was immunoSEQ multiplex PCR, and TCRdb's table has in-frame clones only and misses some. The sample shows more than 85,000 clones, approximately 89% of them seen only once. Sequenced material: peripheral blood mononuclear cells (PBMCs), taken before the fourth cycle of nivolumab. The chain uses TRBV30 and TRBJ2-3; 8 nucleotides line up with TRBD1. The sequence was obtained from a human donor with classical Hodgkin lymphoma. The CDR3 region has the DNA TGTGCCTGGAGCTGGACAGGGATGAGCACAGATACGCAGTATTTT. This codes for CAWSWTGMSTDTQYF.